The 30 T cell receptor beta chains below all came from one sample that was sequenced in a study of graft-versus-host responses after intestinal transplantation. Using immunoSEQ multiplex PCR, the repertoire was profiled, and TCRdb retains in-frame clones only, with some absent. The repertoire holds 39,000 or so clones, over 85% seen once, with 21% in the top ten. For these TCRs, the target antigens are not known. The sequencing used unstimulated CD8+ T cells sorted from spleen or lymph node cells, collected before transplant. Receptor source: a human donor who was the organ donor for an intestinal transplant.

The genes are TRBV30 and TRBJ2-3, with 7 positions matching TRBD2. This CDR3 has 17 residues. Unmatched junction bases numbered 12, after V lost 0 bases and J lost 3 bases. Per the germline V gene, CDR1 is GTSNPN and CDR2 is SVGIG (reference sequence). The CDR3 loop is CAWSVPLGGRETDTQYF. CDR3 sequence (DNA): TGTGCCTGGAGTGTACCTCTCGGAGGGAGGGAGACAGATACGCAGTATTTT.

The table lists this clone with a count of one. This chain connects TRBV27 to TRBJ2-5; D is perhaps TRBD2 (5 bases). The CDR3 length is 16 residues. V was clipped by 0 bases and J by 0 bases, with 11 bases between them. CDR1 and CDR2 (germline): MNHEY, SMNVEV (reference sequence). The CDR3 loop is CASSLSGLKNQETQYF. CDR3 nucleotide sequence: TGTGCCAGCAGTTTATCCGGACTCAAGAACCAAGAGACCCAGTACTTC.

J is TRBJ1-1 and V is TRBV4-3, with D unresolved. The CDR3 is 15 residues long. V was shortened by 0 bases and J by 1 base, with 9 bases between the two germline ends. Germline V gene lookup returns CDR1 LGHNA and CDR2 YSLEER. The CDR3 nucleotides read TGCGCCAGCAGCCAAGATTGGGCGGGGAACACTGAAGCTTTCTTT. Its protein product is CASSQDWAGNTEAFF.

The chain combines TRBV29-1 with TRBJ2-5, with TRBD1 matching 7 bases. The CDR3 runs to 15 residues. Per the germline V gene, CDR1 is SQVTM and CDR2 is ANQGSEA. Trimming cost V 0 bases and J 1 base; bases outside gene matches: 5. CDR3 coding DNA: TGCAGCGTTGAAGATGACAGGGCGATCCAAGAGACCCAGTACTTC. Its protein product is CSVEDDRAIQETQYF.

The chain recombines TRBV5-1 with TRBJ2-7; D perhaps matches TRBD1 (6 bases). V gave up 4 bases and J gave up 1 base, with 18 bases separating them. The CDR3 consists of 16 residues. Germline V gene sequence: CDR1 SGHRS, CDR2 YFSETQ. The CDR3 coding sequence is TGCGCCAGCAGCGGCGGACAGTTTTTAGCGTCCTACGAGCAGTACTTC. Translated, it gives CASSGGQFLASYEQYF.

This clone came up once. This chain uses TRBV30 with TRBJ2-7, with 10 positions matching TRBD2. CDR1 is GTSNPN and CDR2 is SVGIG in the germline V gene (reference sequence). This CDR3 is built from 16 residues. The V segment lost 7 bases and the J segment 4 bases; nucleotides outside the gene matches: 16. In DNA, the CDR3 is TGTGCCTCGTTGCCCCTAGCGGGAGTGTTTCCATACGAGCAGTACTTC. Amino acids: CASLPLAGVFPYEQYF.

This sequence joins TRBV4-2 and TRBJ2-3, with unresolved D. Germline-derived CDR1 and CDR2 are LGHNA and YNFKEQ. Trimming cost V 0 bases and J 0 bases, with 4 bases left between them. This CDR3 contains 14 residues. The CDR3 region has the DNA TGTGCCAGCAGCCAAGAAGAGAGCACAGATACGCAGTATTTT. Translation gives CASSQEESTDTQYF.

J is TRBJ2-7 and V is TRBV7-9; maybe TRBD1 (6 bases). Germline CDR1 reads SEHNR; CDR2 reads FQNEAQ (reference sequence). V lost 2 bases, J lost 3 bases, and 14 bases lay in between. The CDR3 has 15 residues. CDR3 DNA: TGTGCCAGCAGCTTAAAAGGACAGACACACTACGAGCAGTACTTC. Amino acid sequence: CASSLKGQTHYEQYF. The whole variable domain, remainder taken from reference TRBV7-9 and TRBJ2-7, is DTGVSQNPRHKITKRGQNVTFRCDPISEHNRLYWYRQTLGQGPEFLTYFQNEAQLEKSRLLSDRFSAERPKGSFSTLEIQRTEQGDSAMYLCASSLKGQTHYEQYFGPGTRLTVT.

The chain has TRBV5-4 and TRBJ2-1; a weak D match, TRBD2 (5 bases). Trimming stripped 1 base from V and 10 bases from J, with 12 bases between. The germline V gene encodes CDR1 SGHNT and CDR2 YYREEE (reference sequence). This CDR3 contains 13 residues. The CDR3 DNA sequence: TGTGCCAGCAGCTTGCCGAGCGGCACCGAGCAGTTCTTC. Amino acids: CASSLPSGTEQFF.

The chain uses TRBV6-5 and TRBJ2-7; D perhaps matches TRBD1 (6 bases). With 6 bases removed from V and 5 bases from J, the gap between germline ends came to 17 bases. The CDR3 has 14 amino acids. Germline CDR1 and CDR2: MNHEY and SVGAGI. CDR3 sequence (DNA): TGTGCCAGCAGCTTCGGCAGGGGAAGGGACGAGCAGTACTTC. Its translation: CASSFGRGRDEQYF.

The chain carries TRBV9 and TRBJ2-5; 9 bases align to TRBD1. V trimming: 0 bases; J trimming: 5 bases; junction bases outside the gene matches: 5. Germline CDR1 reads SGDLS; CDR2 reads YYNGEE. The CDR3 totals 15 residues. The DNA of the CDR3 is TGTGCCAGCAGCGTAGGGGGACAGGGCGGGGAGACCCAGTACTTC. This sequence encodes CASSVGGQGGETQYF. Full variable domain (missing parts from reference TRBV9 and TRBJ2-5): DSGVTQTPKHLITATGQRVTLRCSPRSGDLSVYWYQQSLDQGLQFLIQYYNGEERAKGNILERFSAQQFPDLHSELNLSSLELGDSALYFCASSVGGQGGETQYFGPGTRLLVL.

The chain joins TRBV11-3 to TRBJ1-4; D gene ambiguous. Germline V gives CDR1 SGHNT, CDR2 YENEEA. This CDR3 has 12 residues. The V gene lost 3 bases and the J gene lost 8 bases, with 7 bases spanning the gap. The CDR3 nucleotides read TGTGCCAGCAGCTTCGCAGGCGAAAAACTGTTTTTT. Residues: CASSFAGEKLFF.

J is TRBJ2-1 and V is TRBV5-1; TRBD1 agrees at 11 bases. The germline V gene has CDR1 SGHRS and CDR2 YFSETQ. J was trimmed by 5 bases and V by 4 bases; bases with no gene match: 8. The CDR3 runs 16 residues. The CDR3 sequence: CASSGRTGGAHNEQFF. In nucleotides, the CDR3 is TGCGCCAGCAGCGGAAGGACAGGGGGCGCCCACAATGAGCAGTTCTTC.

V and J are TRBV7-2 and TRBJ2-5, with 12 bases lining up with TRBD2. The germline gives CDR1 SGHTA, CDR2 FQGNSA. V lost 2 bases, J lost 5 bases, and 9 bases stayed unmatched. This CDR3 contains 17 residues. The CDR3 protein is CASSLSLAGGPRETQYF. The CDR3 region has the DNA TGTGCCAGCAGCTTAAGTCTAGCGGGAGGGCCACGGGAGACCCAGTACTTC.

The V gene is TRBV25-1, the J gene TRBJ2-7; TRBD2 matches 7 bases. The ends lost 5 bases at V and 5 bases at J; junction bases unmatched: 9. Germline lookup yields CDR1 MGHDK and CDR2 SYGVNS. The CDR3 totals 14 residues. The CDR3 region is CASSTRGGRDEQYF. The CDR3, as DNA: TGTGCCAGCAGTACGAGGGGCGGGAGAGACGAGCAGTACTTC.

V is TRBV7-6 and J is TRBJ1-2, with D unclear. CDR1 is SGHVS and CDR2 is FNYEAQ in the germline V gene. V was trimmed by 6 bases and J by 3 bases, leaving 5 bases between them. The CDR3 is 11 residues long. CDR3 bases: TGTGCCAGCAGTTCCGACTATGGCTACACCTTC. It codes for CASSSDYGYTF.

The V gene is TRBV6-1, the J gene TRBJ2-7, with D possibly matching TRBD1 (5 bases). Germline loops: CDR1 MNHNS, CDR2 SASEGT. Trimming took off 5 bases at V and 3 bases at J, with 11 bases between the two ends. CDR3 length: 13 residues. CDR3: CASSSSQGYEQYF. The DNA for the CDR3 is TGTGCCAGCAGTTCCTCTCAGGGCTACGAGCAGTACTTC.

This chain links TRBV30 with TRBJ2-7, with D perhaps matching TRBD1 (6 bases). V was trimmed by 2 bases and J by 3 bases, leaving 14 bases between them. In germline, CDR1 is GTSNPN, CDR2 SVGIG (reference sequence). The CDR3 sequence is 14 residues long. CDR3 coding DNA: TGTGCCTGGAGTTTTCCGGGACACCTCTACGAGCAGTACTTC. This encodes CAWSFPGHLYEQYF.

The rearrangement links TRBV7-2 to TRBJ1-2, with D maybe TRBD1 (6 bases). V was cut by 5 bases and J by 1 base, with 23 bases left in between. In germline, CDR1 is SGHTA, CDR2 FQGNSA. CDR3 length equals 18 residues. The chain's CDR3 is CASSETIYRERYNYGYTF. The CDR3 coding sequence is TGTGCCAGCAGCGAAACCATTTACAGGGAAAGGTATAACTATGGCTACACCTTC. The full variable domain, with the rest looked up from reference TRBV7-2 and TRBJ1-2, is GAGVSQSPSNKVTEKGKDVELRCDPISGHTALYWYRQSLGQGLEFLIYFQGNSAPDKSGLPSDRFSAERTGGSVSTLTIQRTQQEDSAVYLCASSETIYRERYNYGYTFGSGTRLTVV.

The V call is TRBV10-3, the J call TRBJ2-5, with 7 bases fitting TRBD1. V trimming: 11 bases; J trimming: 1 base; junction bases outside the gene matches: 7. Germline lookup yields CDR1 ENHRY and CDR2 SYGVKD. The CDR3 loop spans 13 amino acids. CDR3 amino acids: CAAKTGVQETQYF. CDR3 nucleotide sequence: TGTGCCGCCAAAACAGGGGTCCAAGAGACCCAGTACTTC.

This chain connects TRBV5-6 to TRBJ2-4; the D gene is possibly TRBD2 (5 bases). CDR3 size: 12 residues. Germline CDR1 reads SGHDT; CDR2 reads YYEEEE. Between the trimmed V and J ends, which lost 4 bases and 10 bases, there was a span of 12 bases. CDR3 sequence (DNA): TGTGCCAGCAGCCCCGGGAATAGAATTCAGTACTTC. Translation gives CASSPGNRIQYF. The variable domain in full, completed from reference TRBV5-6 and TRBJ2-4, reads DAGVTQSPTHLIKTRGQQVTLRCSPKSGHDTVSWYQQALGQGPQFIFQYYEEEERQRGNFPDRFSGHQFPNYSSELNVNALLLGDSALYLCASSPGNRIQYFGAGTRLSVL.

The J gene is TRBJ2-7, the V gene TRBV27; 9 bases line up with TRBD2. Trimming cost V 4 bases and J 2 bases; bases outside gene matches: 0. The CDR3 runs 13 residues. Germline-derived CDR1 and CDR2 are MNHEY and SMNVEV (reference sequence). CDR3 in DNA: TGTGCCAGCAGTTGGACTAGCGCCTACGAGCAGTACTTC. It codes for CASSWTSAYEQYF.

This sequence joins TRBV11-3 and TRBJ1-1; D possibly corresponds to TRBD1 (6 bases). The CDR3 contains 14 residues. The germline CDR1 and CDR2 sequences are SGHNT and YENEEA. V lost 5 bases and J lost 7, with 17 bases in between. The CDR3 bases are TGTGCCAGCAGCACCATACAGGGAGGGAATGAAGCTTTCTTT. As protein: CASSTIQGGNEAFF. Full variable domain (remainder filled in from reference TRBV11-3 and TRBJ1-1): EAGVVQSPRYKIIEKKQPVAFWCNPISGHNTLYWYLQNLGQGPELLIRYENEEAVDDSQLPKDRFSAERLKGVDSTLKIQPAELGDSAVYLCASSTIQGGNEAFFGQGTRLTVV.

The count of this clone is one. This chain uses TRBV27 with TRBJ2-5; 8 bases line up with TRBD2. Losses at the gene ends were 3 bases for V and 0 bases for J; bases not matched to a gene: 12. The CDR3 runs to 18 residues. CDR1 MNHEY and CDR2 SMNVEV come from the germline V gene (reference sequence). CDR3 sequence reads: CASSFLTSGILHQETQYF. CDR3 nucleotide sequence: TGTGCCAGCAGTTTTTTAACTAGCGGAATTCTTCACCAAGAGACCCAGTACTTC.

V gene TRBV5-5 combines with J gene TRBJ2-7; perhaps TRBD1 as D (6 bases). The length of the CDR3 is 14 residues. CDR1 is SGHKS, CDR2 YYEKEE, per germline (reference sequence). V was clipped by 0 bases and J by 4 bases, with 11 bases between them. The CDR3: CASSLVQGDYEQYF. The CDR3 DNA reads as TGTGCCAGCAGCTTGGTACAGGGAGATTACGAGCAGTACTTC.

Here the CDR3 reads CATSRDHLRRGNQPQHF. The CDR3 DNA sequence: TGTGCCACCAGCAGAGATCACCTCAGGAGAGGCAATCAGCCCCAGCATTTT. J is TRBJ1-5 and V is TRBV15; no firm D call. The CDR3 totals 17 residues. Trimming pared 0 bases from V and 2 bases from J, leaving 14 bases between. Germline-derived CDR1 and CDR2 are LNHNV and YYDKDF (reference sequence).

As DNA, the CDR3 is TGCGCCAGCAGCGGGACTAGCGGTGCCTACGAGCAGTACTTC. This encodes CASSGTSGAYEQYF. The chain uses TRBV10-2 and TRBJ2-7, with 11 bases identical to TRBD2. CDR3 length: 14 amino acids. The junction had 3 bases not matched to a gene; V was cut back by 6 bases and J by 2 bases. Germline V lookup: CDR1 WSHSY, CDR2 SAAADI.

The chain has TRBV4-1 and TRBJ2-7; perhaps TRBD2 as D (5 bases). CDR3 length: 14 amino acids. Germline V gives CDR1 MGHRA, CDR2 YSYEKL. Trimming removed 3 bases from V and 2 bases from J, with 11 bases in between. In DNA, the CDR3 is TGCGCCAGCAGCCAGCAGACTACTACCTACGAGCAGTACTTC. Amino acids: CASSQQTTTYEQYF.

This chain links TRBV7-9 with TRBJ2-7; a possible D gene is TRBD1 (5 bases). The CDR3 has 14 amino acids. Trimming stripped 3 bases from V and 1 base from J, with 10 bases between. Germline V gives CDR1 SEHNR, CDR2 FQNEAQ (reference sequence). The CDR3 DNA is TGTGCCAGCAGCTTCCAGGGATCTTCCTACGAGCAGTACTTC. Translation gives CASSFQGSSYEQYF.

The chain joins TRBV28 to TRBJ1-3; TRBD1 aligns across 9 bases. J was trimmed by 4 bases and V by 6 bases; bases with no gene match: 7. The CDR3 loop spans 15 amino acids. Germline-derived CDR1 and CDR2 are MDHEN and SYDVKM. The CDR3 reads CASSLYRGLGNTIYF. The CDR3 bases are TGTGCCAGCAGCTTGTACAGGGGGCTCGGAAACACCATATATTTT. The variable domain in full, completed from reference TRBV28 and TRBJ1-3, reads DVKVTQSSRYLVKRTGEKVFLECVQDMDHENMFWYRQDPGLGLRLIYFSYDVKMKEKGDIPEGYSVSREKKERFSLILESASTNQTSMYLCASSLYRGLGNTIYFGEGSWLTVV.